Listed here is a single T cell receptor (beta chain). Its antigen is undetermined. This sample stems from a study of cytomegalovirus exposure and HLA in healthy donors. Findings and caveats of the study: Specificity of three CMV-associated chains for CMV antigens was verified in vitro. The TCR clusters that emerged in the first cohort tended, a later analysis found, to co-occur in the 110 or so validation repertoires. Some TCR beta chains (roughly 160 of them) were listed as cytomegalovirus-associated.

Generated by immunoSEQ multiplex PCR, the TCRdb table keeps only in-frame clones and is missing some. The sample shows 100,000 to 120,000 clones, roughly 89% of them seen only once. The approximately 120-subject validation cohort, separate from the approximately 670-subject first cohort, included the donors. The CDR3 has 14 amino acids. Germline CDR1 and CDR2: SEHNR and FQNEAQ (reference sequence). The ends were cut back, 3 bases at V and 4 bases at J, with 11 bases in the middle. This rearrangement joins TRBV7-9 to TRBJ2-3, with D hard to call. The TCR comes from a woman aged 18-29 years in good health and CMV-seronegative. Sequencing was carried out using PBMCs. Here the CDR3 reads CASSFLDTPDTQYF. The DNA for the CDR3 is TGTGCCAGCAGCTTCCTCGACACCCCAGATACGCAGTATTTT.